The 26 T cell receptor beta chains below come from one sample, sequenced in a study of cytomegalovirus exposure and HLA in healthy donors (dated by TCRdb to 2015 to 2018). Libraries were made using the immunoSEQ multiplex PCR assay. TCRdb retrieved this table from immuneACCESS and kept in-frame rearrangements only. Not all clones are present; in checked studies, unresolved V genes account for under half, and no reason is known for the remainder. In all, the sample holds 60,000 or so clones, and just over 90% of those were seen once. The ten top clones hold 1% to 1.5% of the sample. Sequenced sample: PBMCs. These receptors originate from a young woman in good health and CMV-seronegative.

The chain joins TRBV2 to TRBJ1-1; no definite D call. Trimming left V 6 bases short and J 5 bases short, with 16 bases between. Germline lookup yields CDR1 SNHLY and CDR2 FYNNEI. This CDR3 is built from 14 residues. The CDR3 reads CASRGGRELTEAFF. The CDR3, as DNA: TGTGCCAGCAGGGGAGGGAGGGAGCTAACTGAAGCTTTCTTT.

The chain combines TRBV18 with TRBJ2-5; D is undetermined. The CDR3 length is 13 residues. Germline V gene sequence: CDR1 KGHSH, CDR2 LQKENI. The germline V and J ends were trimmed by 3 bases and 5 bases, with 10 bases remaining between them. CDR3 loop: CASSPSSPETQYF. The CDR3 DNA reads TGTGCCAGCTCACCTTCTAGTCCGGAGACCCAGTACTTC.

The chain couples TRBV4-1 to TRBJ2-7; D is perhaps TRBD2 (6 bases). V gave up 0 bases and J gave up 2 bases, with 11 bases separating them. Germline V gives CDR1 MGHRA, CDR2 YSYEKL. The CDR3 sequence is 15 residues long. CDR3 nucleotide sequence: TGCGCCAGCAGCCAAGAATTAGCGGCGGCCTACGAGCAGTACTTC. It translates to CASSQELAAAYEQYF.

The sample holds a few counts of this clone. CDR3 in DNA: TGTGCCAGCAGCCCCGCCGGGAGCACAGATACGCAGTATTTT. As protein: CASSPAGSTDTQYF. This sequence joins TRBV6-4 and TRBJ2-3; no definite D call. V lost 6 bases to trimming and J lost 0 bases, with 10 bases between them. The CDR3 runs to 14 residues. Germline CDR1 is MRHNA and CDR2 is SNTAGT.

This clone was seen only once. The rearrangement uses TRBV4-1 and TRBJ2-1; 12 bases agree with TRBD2. Germline lookup yields CDR1 MGHRA and CDR2 YSYEKL. The junction had 9 bases not matched to a gene; V was cut back by 2 bases and J by 7 bases. This CDR3 spans 17 amino acids. The CDR3 DNA follows: TGCGCCAGCAGCCAACGCCCTCCTAGCGGGGGGGCTAATGAGCAGTTCTTC. Its translation: CASSQRPPSGGANEQFF.

This chain joins TRBV7-9 and TRBJ2-5; 7 bases map to TRBD1. J gave up 3 bases and V 5 bases, and 9 bases lay outside the gene matches. This CDR3 spans 15 amino acids. Germline lookup yields CDR1 SEHNR and CDR2 FQNEAQ (reference sequence). CDR3 coding DNA: TGTGCCAGCAGCGCCCCCGGGACAGAGAAAGAGACCCAGTACTTC. It codes for CASSAPGTEKETQYF.

The DNA for the CDR3 is TGTGCCAGCAGCTATCCGGGACAGGGCACAGATACGCAGTATTTT. This encodes CASSYPGQGTDTQYF. The chain couples TRBV11-2 to TRBJ2-3; TRBD1 matches at 8 bases. V lost 4 bases and J lost 1; bases outside the gene matches: 4. The CDR3 loop spans 15 amino acids. CDR1 SGHAT and CDR2 FQNNGV come from the germline V gene.

The chain recombines TRBV4-1 with TRBJ2-7; 10 bases fit TRBD2. Germline-derived CDR1 and CDR2 are MGHRA and YSYEKL. The CDR3 contains 16 residues. Trimming removed 3 bases from V and 3 bases from J; junction bases left unmatched: 8. Here the CDR3 DNA reads TGCGCCAGCAGCCATACTTCTAGCGGGAGTTTCTACGAGCAGTACTTC. Its protein product is CASSHTSSGSFYEQYF.

The chain joins TRBV11-2 to TRBJ2-2, with D unresolved. V lost 3 bases to trimming and J lost 4 bases, with 9 bases between them. The germline gives CDR1 SGHAT, CDR2 FQNNGV. This CDR3 has 14 residues. For the CDR3, the DNA is TGTGCCAGCAGCTTTAAGCGTTCCACCGGGGAGCTGTTTTTT. This translates into CASSFKRSTGELFF.

This clone was detected only a few times. The chain uses TRBV11-2 and TRBJ2-7; TRBD2 might be the D (5 bases). Germline V lookup: CDR1 SGHAT, CDR2 FQNNGV. The V end lost 5 bases, the J end lost 9 bases, and 11 bases lay between the germline ends. The CDR3 sequence is 11 residues long. The CDR3 reads CASSRYEGQYF. In DNA, the CDR3 is TGTGCCAGCAGCCGCTACGAGGGGCAGTACTTC. The whole variable domain, remainder taken from reference TRBV11-2 and TRBJ2-7, is EAGVAQSPRYKIIEKRQSVAFWCNPISGHATLYWYQQILGQGPKLLIQFQNNGVVDDSQLPKDRFSAERLKGVDSTLKIQPAKLEDSAVYLCASSRYEGQYFGPGTRLTVT.

The rearrangement uses TRBV19 and TRBJ2-3; 9 nucleotides match TRBD1. V shed 7 bases and J 4 bases; nucleotides not matched to a gene: 9. The CDR3 spans 15 residues. Germline V gene lookup returns CDR1 LNHDA and CDR2 SQIVND (reference sequence). CDR3 sequence: CASTLGQGEADTQYF. CDR3 in DNA: TGTGCCAGTACCCTGGGACAGGGAGAGGCAGATACGCAGTATTTT.

This chain links TRBV2 with TRBJ1-4; maybe TRBD1 (6 bases). The CDR3 totals 17 residues. The V and J ends lost 6 bases and 4 bases respectively, with 21 bases between them. CDR1 and CDR2 (germline): SNHLY, FYNNEI. CDR3 DNA: TGTGCCAGCAGCCCTGGCTTCAGGGGCGAATATAATGAAAAACTGTTTTTT. Amino acid sequence: CASSPGFRGEYNEKLFF.

The gene calls are TRBV6-6 and TRBJ2-5, with D perhaps TRBD2 (6 bases). Germline V gene data show CDR1 as MNHNY and CDR2 as SVGAGI (reference sequence). The ends were cut back, 8 bases at V and 3 bases at J, with 19 bases in the middle. The CDR3 covers 15 residues. CDR3 nucleotides: TGTGCCAGCGGGGGACGACTAGTAATCGAAGAGACCCAGTACTTC. Amino acid sequence: CASGGRLVIEETQYF.

The chain carries TRBV28 and TRBJ1-2; TRBD1 aligns across 8 bases. J was trimmed by 0 bases and V by 5 bases; bases with no gene match: 11. The CDR3 extends over 17 amino acids. The germline V gene has CDR1 MDHEN and CDR2 SYDVKM. The CDR3 spells CASSDGDRTKANYGYTF. CDR3 DNA sequence: TGTGCCAGCAGTGATGGGGACAGGACCAAAGCTAACTATGGCTACACCTTC.

This chain links TRBV5-1 with TRBJ2-4; TRBD2 agrees at 12 bases. CDR3 length: 17 residues. Trimming removed 0 bases from V and 6 bases from J; junction bases left unmatched: 7. Germline CDR1 is SGHRS and CDR2 is YFSETQ. CDR3 residues: CASSLGLAGGRVNIQYF. CDR3 nucleotides: TGCGCCAGCAGCTTGGGGCTAGCGGGAGGGCGGGTAAACATTCAGTACTTC.

The chain links TRBV6-4 to TRBJ1-2; the match to TRBD1 covers 8 bases. CDR1 is MRHNA, CDR2 SNTAGT, per germline. The CDR3 has 15 amino acids. With V trimmed by 3 bases and J by 7 bases, 10 bases remained unmatched. CDR3 bases: TGTGCCAGCAGTGAATTTTGGGACAGGTCCGGTGGCTACACCTTC. As protein: CASSEFWDRSGGYTF.

This rearrangement joins TRBV4-1 to TRBJ2-7; TRBD2 matches at 16 bases. There are 16 residues in the CDR3. With 3 bases clipped from V and 4 bases from J, the junction kept 3 bases outside the gene matches. The germline CDR1 and CDR2 sequences are MGHRA and YSYEKL. The DNA for the CDR3 is TGCGCCAGCAGCCAGGGACTAGCGGGGGGGCAGTACGAGCAGTACTTC. This gives the protein CASSQGLAGGQYEQYF.

This chain connects TRBV5-6 to TRBJ1-1; weak D call: TRBD1 (6 bases). The CDR3 is made up of 13 amino acids. Trimming pared 7 bases from V and 0 bases from J, leaving 10 bases between. CDR1 is SGHDT, CDR2 YYEEEE, per germline. Here the CDR3 DNA reads TGTGCCAGCGCAGGGGCGATGAACACTGAAGCTTTCTTT. Its translation is CASAGAMNTEAFF.

The J gene is TRBJ1-2, the V gene TRBV7-2, with TRBD1 matching over 8 bases. Germline assignment: CDR1 SGHTA and CDR2 FQGNSA. Unmatched junction bases numbered 6, after V lost 5 bases and J lost 4 bases. This CDR3 has 14 residues. CDR3 sequence: CASSARQGTYGYTF. The CDR3, as DNA: TGTGCCAGCAGCGCGCGACAGGGGACCTATGGCTACACCTTC.

The chain uses TRBV6-1 and TRBJ1-2; maybe TRBD1 (5 bases). Trimming removed 5 bases from V and 8 bases from J, with 12 bases in between. The germline V gene has CDR1 MNHNS and CDR2 SASEGT. CDR3 length: 12 amino acids. CDR3 residues: CASSPAGSGYTF. CDR3 coding DNA: TGTGCCAGCAGTCCGGCAGGGTCAGGCTACACCTTC.

This clone turned up a few times. CDR3 amino acids: CASSSPGTGIEGKLFF. The CDR3 bases are TGTGCCAGCAGCTCACCCGGGACAGGGATCGAGGGGAAACTGTTTTTT. The chain couples TRBV7-2 to TRBJ1-4; 9 nucleotides line up with TRBD1. This CDR3 region has 16 residues. CDR1 is SGHTA and CDR2 is FQGNSA in the germline V gene. Germline trimming cut 4 bases from V and 11 bases from J; bases unmatched to any gene: 14.

This clone was seen only once. The sample has other DNA sequences that encode this CDR3 too. The V call is TRBV5-5, the J call TRBJ2-5; 7 bases agree with TRBD2. This CDR3 spans 13 amino acids. The trim removed 0 bases at V and 5 bases at J, leaving 1 base unmatched. The germline V gene has CDR1 SGHKS and CDR2 YYEKEE (reference sequence). As DNA, the CDR3 is TGTGCCAGCAGCTTGGCCGGGGGGGAGACCCAGTACTTC. Its protein product is CASSLAGGETQYF.

This clone was detected only a few times. The chain combines TRBV10-1 with TRBJ2-3; TRBD1 matches at 8 bases. J was trimmed by 3 bases and V by 6 bases; bases with no gene match: 2. The CDR3 runs to 13 residues. Germline V CDR1 and CDR2: WNHNN, SYGVQD (reference sequence). CDR3 in amino acids: CASSRQGTDTQYF. The DNA of the CDR3 is TGCGCCAGCAGCAGACAGGGGACAGATACGCAGTATTTT.

V gene TRBV18 combines with J gene TRBJ2-1; 10 bases match TRBD2. Germline V gene sequence: CDR1 KGHSH, CDR2 LQKENI. The junction had 10 bases not matched to a gene; V was cut back by 6 bases and J by 8 bases. This CDR3 is built from 15 residues. CDR3: CASSLAGVLGYEQFF. The CDR3 bases are TGTGCCAGCTCGCTAGCGGGAGTTCTTGGGTATGAGCAGTTCTTC.

The DNA for the CDR3 is TGTGCCAGCAGAAGCGGGGGCACCTACGAGCAGTACTTC. Amino acids: CASRSGGTYEQYF. The chain employs TRBV6-5 and TRBJ2-7; 8 bases line up with TRBD2. This CDR3 contains 13 residues. The V segment lost 6 bases and the J segment 2 bases; nucleotides outside the gene matches: 3. Per germline, CDR1 MNHEY and CDR2 SVGAGI.

The rearrangement links TRBV18 to TRBJ2-7, with 9 bases matching TRBD1. J lost 2 bases, V lost 3 bases, and 8 bases had no gene match. Per germline, CDR1 KGHSH and CDR2 LQKENI. The CDR3 runs to 16 residues. The CDR3 here is CASSPYGTGTAYEQYF. The CDR3 DNA is TGTGCCAGCTCACCCTACGGGACAGGGACCGCCTACGAGCAGTACTTC.